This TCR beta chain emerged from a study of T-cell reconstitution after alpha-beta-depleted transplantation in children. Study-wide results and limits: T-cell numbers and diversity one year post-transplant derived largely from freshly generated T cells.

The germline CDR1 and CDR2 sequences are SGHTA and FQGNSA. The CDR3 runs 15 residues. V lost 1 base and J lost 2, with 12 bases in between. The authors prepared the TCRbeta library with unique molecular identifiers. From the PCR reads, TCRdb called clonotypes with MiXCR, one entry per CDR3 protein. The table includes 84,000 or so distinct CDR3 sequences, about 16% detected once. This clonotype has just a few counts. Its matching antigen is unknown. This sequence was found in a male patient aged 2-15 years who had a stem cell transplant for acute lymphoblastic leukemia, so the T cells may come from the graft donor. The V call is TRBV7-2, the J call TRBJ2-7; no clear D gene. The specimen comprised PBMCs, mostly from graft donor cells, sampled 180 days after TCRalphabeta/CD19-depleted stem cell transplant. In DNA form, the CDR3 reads TGTGCCAGCAGCTTAGGGGCAGGCCTCCCCTACGAGCAGTACTTC. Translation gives CASSLGAGLPYEQYF.